The sequence of this TCR beta chain was determined in a study of Ad26.COV2.S vaccination and SARS-CoV-2 variants. The study's findings and limits: The breadth of spike-specific CD8+ and CD4+ T cell responses after vaccination was reportedly substantial.

About this clone: Its target is not known.

The V and J ends lost 0 bases and 4 bases, in that order; junction bases with no gene match: 2. The germline V gene encodes CDR1 MNHNY and CDR2 SVGAGI (reference sequence). CDR3 length: 15 residues. The method was immunoSEQ multiplex PCR; TCRdb's version includes in-frame clones alone and lacks a portion of them. The data hold roughly 92,000 clones, with approximately 81% observed a single time. The source of this sequence is a human donor who had recovered from COVID-19. Sequencing was performed on peripheral blood, taken after recovery from COVID-19. V gene TRBV6-6 combines with J gene TRBJ2-2; 7 bases are a match to TRBD1. The CDR3, as DNA: TGTGCCAGCAGTTACTCGACAGGGACCACCGGGGAGCTGTTTTTT. Protein sequence: CASSYSTGTTGELFF.